Here is one T cell receptor (beta chain) with its context. The antigen is unknown. With 0 bases removed from V and 2 bases from J, the gap between germline ends came to 9 bases. The CDR3 loop spans 15 amino acids. Germline-derived CDR1 and CDR2 are LGHDT and YNNKEL (reference sequence). These data come from a study of T cell responses to AZD1222 COVID-19 vaccine. Sequencing was performed with immunoSEQ multiplex PCR; in TCRdb, only in-frame clones are kept and a portion is missing. The sample includes 100,000 to 150,000 clones, approximately 90% seen only once; the top ten take about 22%. Findings and caveats of the study: Every sample of the repertoires postdated the peak T cell response.

The sequencing used peripheral blood, collected on day 0 of AZD1222 vaccination. This clonotype was sampled from an adult in good health. V is TRBV3-1 (or the pseudogene TRBV3-2) and J is TRBJ2-3; no clear D gene. The DNA of the CDR3 is TGTGCCAGCAGCCAAGATATGATAGTCACAGATACGCAGTATTTT. Its protein product is CASSQDMIVTDTQYF.